Listed below are T cell receptor beta chains from one sample, sequenced in a study of beta chain features in type 1 diabetes. The assay was immunoSEQ multiplex PCR, and TCRdb's table has in-frame clones only and misses some. This sample has about 260,000 clones, with 68% found just once. Sequenced: naive CD4+ T cells from blood. These TCRs come from a man under 40 in good health. Each CDR3 is given with its conserved first and last residue. Fields, in order: CDR3 protein, CDR3 DNA, clone size, D gene, J gene, V gene. The D gene is left open where the match is weak. The size of a clone is reported for some rows only, either as once, few or many, or as a class for expanded clones.

CDR3: CASSQLSGLMTEAFF; DNA: TGCGCCAGCAGCCAACTGTCAGGGCTAATGACTGAAGCTTTCTTT; size: once; D: -; J: TRBJ1-1; V: TRBV4-3
CDR3: CSVASGGQYNEQFF; DNA: TGCAGCGTTGCTAGCGGGGGGCAATACAATGAGCAGTTCTTC; size: few; D: TRBD2; J: TRBJ2-1; V: TRBV29-1
CDR3: CASSLTGRYNEQFF; DNA: TGTGCCAGCAGCTTGACGGGCCGCTACAATGAGCAGTTCTTC; size: -; D: -; J: TRBJ2-1; V: TRBV5-4
CDR3: CASSVVLDWTNYGYTF; DNA: TGTGCCAGCAGCGTAGTTTTGGACTGGACTAACTATGGCTACACCTTC; size: -; D: -; J: TRBJ1-2; V: TRBV9
CDR3: CASSPNDLLDKNIQYF; DNA: TGCGCCAGCAGCCCCAACGACTTGCTGGACAAAAACATTCAGTACTTC; size: -; D: -; J: TRBJ2-4; V: TRBV4-1
CDR3: CSVEVGTGVGEQFF; DNA: TGCAGCGTTGAAGTGGGGACGGGAGTGGGTGAGCAGTTCTTC; size: -; D: -; J: TRBJ2-1; V: TRBV29-1
CDR3: CAWNGLSTNEKLFF; DNA: TGTGCCTGGAATGGACTATCAACTAATGAAAAACTGTTTTTT; size: -; D: -; J: TRBJ1-4; V: TRBV30
CDR3: CASSVDSRSYNEQFF; DNA: TGTGCCAGCAGCGTCGACAGTCGCTCCTACAATGAGCAGTTCTTC; size: -; D: -; J: TRBJ2-1; V: TRBV9
CDR3: CASSLRGAQRNTEAFF; DNA: TGTGCCAGCAGTTTAAGGGGAGCGCAACGGAACACTGAAGCTTTCTTT; size: -; D: -; J: TRBJ1-1; V: TRBV28
CDR3: CASGPGTGRTDTQYF; DNA: TGTGCCAGCGGGCCCGGGACAGGGAGGACAGATACGCAGTATTTT; size: -; D: TRBD1; J: TRBJ2-3; V: TRBV5-4
CDR3: CASSPSPRGGWKQFF; DNA: TGTGCCAGCAGCCCCTCCCCGAGGGGGGGCTGGAAGCAGTTCTTC; size: -; D: -; J: TRBJ2-1; V: TRBV7-2
CDR3: CSVEELGGVGQETQYF; DNA: TGCAGCGTTGAGGAACTCGGTGGGGTGGGTCAAGAGACCCAGTACTTC; size: -; D: -; J: TRBJ2-5; V: TRBV29-1
CDR3: CAWSVGGSRNEQFF; DNA: TGTGCCTGGAGTGTCGGCGGGAGCCGTAATGAGCAGTTCTTC; size: -; D: TRBD2; J: TRBJ2-1; V: TRBV30
CDR3: CASSLAGLVGNTGELFF; DNA: TGTGCCAGCAGCTTAGCGGGGCTAGTTGGAAACACCGGGGAGCTGTTTTTT; size: -; D: -; J: TRBJ2-2; V: TRBV7-9
CDR3: CAWYHFNTEAFF; DNA: TGTGCCTGGTACCACTTTAACACTGAAGCTTTCTTT; size: few; D: -; J: TRBJ1-1; V: TRBV30
CDR3: CASSPQSGGSYNEQFF; DNA: TGTGCCAGCTCACCACAGAGCGGGGGTTCCTACAATGAGCAGTTCTTC; size: -; D: TRBD2; J: TRBJ2-1; V: TRBV18
CDR3: CASSPGGNTGELFF; DNA: TGTGCCAGCAGTCCCGGGGGAAACACCGGGGAGCTGTTTTTT; size: -; D: -; J: TRBJ2-2; V: TRBV25-1
CDR3: CASSYGGGNSPLHF; DNA: TGTGCCAGCAGCTACGGGGGAGGGAATTCACCCCTCCACTTT; size: -; D: -; J: TRBJ1-6; V: TRBV5-6
CDR3: CASRLAGSTDTQYF; DNA: TGTGCCAGCAGGCTAGCGGGGAGCACAGATACGCAGTATTTT; size: -; D: TRBD2; J: TRBJ2-3; V: TRBV7-2
CDR3: CASRGPSTDTQYF; DNA: TGTGCCAGCAGAGGTCCTAGCACAGATACGCAGTATTTT; size: -; D: -; J: TRBJ2-3; V: TRBV25-1
CDR3: CASSQVSRQQYF; DNA: TGTGCCAGCAGCCAAGTAAGCAGGCAACAGTACTTC; size: few; D: -; J: TRBJ2-7; V: TRBV14
CDR3: CAWTRDRLEQYF; DNA: TGTGCCTGGACTCGGGACAGGCTCGAGCAGTACTTC; size: -; D: TRBD1; J: TRBJ2-7; V: TRBV30
CDR3: CAWSALTPSSYNEQFF; DNA: TGTGCCTGGAGTGCCCTGACTCCCAGCTCCTACAATGAGCAGTTCTTC; size: -; D: -; J: TRBJ2-1; V: TRBV30
CDR3: CASSFDTNEQFF; DNA: TGTGCCAGCAGCTTCGATACCAATGAGCAGTTCTTC; size: -; D: -; J: TRBJ2-1; V: TRBV5-6
CDR3: CASSVQGGKNNEQFF; DNA: TGTGCCAGCAGCGTACAGGGTGGAAAAAACAATGAGCAGTTCTTC; size: -; D: -; J: TRBJ2-1; V: TRBV9
CDR3: CSVFRGSKTQETQYF; DNA: TGCAGCGTTTTTAGGGGCAGCAAGACCCAAGAGACCCAGTACTTC; size: -; D: -; J: TRBJ2-5; V: TRBV29-1
CDR3: CASSAGTGIYEQYF; DNA: TGTGCCAGCAGCGCCGGGACAGGGATCTACGAGCAGTACTTC; size: -; D: TRBD1; J: TRBJ2-7; V: TRBV9
CDR3: CAISPAGKNIQYF; DNA: TGTGCCATTTCTCCGGCAGGCAAAAACATTCAGTACTTC; size: -; D: -; J: TRBJ2-4; V: TRBV10-3
CDR3: CAWSKQGSFTDTQYF; DNA: TGTGCCTGGAGTAAACAGGGGAGTTTCACAGATACGCAGTATTTT; size: -; D: TRBD1; J: TRBJ2-3; V: TRBV30
CDR3: CASSVAPQPTYEQYF; DNA: TGTGCCAGCAGCGTAGCCCCCCAACCGACCTACGAGCAGTACTTC; size: -; D: -; J: TRBJ2-7; V: TRBV9
CDR3: CAWSVDGSRREQFF; DNA: TGTGCCTGGAGTGTAGACGGGAGTCGGAGGGAGCAGTTCTTC; size: few; D: -; J: TRBJ2-1; V: TRBV30
CDR3: CASSPRAATYGYTF; DNA: TGTGCCAGCAGCCCCCGGGCAGCGACCTATGGCTACACCTTC; size: -; D: -; J: TRBJ1-2; V: TRBV9
CDR3: CAISDTGTVSGNTIYF; DNA: TGTGCCATCAGTGATACAGGAACAGTCTCTGGAAACACCATATATTTT; size: -; D: -; J: TRBJ1-3; V: TRBV10-3
CDR3: CASSEAGKETQYF; DNA: TGTGCCAGCAGTGAAGCAGGGAAGGAGACCCAGTACTTC; size: -; D: -; J: TRBJ2-5; V: TRBV25-1
CDR3: CSVEGVLAGVDTQYF; DNA: TGCAGCGTTGAAGGCGTCCTAGCGGGAGTGGATACGCAGTATTTT; size: few; D: TRBD2; J: TRBJ2-3; V: TRBV29-1
CDR3: CASSYGTGRSTDTQYF; DNA: TGTGCCAGCAGCTATGGGACAGGGAGAAGCACAGATACGCAGTATTTT; size: -; D: TRBD1; J: TRBJ2-3; V: TRBV5-6
CDR3: CSPGPGGPDTQYF; DNA: TGCAGCCCGGGCCCAGGGGGCCCAGATACGCAGTATTTT; size: once; D: TRBD1; J: TRBJ2-3; V: TRBV29-1
CDR3: CAWSSRGRAYTDTQYF; DNA: TGTGCCTGGAGTTCCCGGGGTAGGGCTTACACAGATACGCAGTATTTT; size: few; D: -; J: TRBJ2-3; V: TRBV30
CDR3: CASSVADRAETQYF; DNA: TGTGCCAGCAGCGTAGCCGACAGAGCAGAGACCCAGTACTTC; size: -; D: -; J: TRBJ2-5; V: TRBV9
CDR3: CAWIGDNEKLFF; DNA: TGTGCCTGGATAGGGGATAATGAAAAACTGTTTTTT; size: -; D: -; J: TRBJ1-4; V: TRBV30
CDR3: CASRTERAMDEQYF; DNA: TGTGCCAGCAGGACCGAAAGGGCGATGGACGAGCAGTACTTC; size: -; D: -; J: TRBJ2-7; V: TRBV7-9
CDR3: CATSRGGGLTEQYF; DNA: TGTGCCACCAGCAGAGGTGGGGGGCTTACCGAGCAGTACTTC; size: -; D: -; J: TRBJ2-7; V: TRBV15
CDR3: CSATHSYEQYF; DNA: TGCAGTGCTACTCACTCCTACGAGCAGTACTTC; size: once; D: -; J: TRBJ2-7; V: TRBV20-1
CDR3: CASSSYRGRENIQYF; DNA: TGTGCCAGCAGCTCATATAGGGGTAGAGAAAACATTCAGTACTTC; size: -; D: -; J: TRBJ2-4; V: TRBV7-2
CDR3: CSVEKGLAQRLFF; DNA: TGCAGCGTTGAAAAGGGGCTAGCCCAAAGGCTGTTCTTC; size: -; D: -; J: TRBJ2-1; V: TRBV29-1
CDR3: CASSRLETQYF; DNA: TGTGCCAGCAGCCGTCTTGAGACCCAGTACTTC; size: -; D: -; J: TRBJ2-5; V: TRBV7-9
CDR3: CASRSQGGRNIQYF; DNA: TGTGCCAGCAGAAGCCAGGGAGGAAGAAACATTCAGTACTTC; size: -; D: -; J: TRBJ2-4; V: TRBV6-6
CDR3: CASSLRLAGGPEEETQYF; DNA: TGTGCCAGCAGCCTCCGCCTAGCGGGAGGGCCTGAAGAAGAGACCCAGTACTTC; size: -; D: TRBD2; J: TRBJ2-5; V: TRBV13
CDR3: CASSHSYRAPSREQYF; DNA: TGCGCCAGCAGCCATTCATACAGGGCGCCCTCGCGGGAGCAGTACTTC; size: -; D: -; J: TRBJ2-7; V: TRBV4-3
CDR3: CASSPRGDSQETQYF; DNA: TGTGCCAGCAGCCCCCGGGGAGACAGCCAAGAGACCCAGTACTTC; size: -; D: -; J: TRBJ2-5; V: TRBV9
CDR3: CAWSAVGTGGFFEQFF; DNA: TGTGCCTGGAGTGCAGTCGGGACAGGGGGATTTTTTGAGCAGTTCTTC; size: -; D: TRBD1; J: TRBJ2-1; V: TRBV30
CDR3: CAWSDWVNEQFF; DNA: TGTGCCTGGAGTGACTGGGTCAATGAGCAGTTCTTC; size: few; D: -; J: TRBJ2-1; V: TRBV30
CDR3: CASSLSDTQYF; DNA: TGTGCCAGCAGCTTATCAGATACGCAGTATTTT; size: -; D: -; J: TRBJ2-3; V: TRBV11-2